The T cell receptor beta chain described here comes from a study of CD8 T cells in ankylosing spondylitis. Worth noting for this clonotype: Its specificity is unknown.

TCRdb re-called the 5' RACE reads with MiXCR, one entry per CDR3 protein. The sample comprises about 270,000 distinct CDR3 sequences, 30% to 40% of which are singletons, and 3.5% to 4.5% rests with the top ten. This CDR3 has 16 residues. V was cut by 3 bases and J by 2 bases, with 11 bases left in between. The V gene's germline CDR1 is SGHTA and CDR2 FQGNSA. Study-level results: Disease-linked clones were CD8+ and relatively rare in peripheral blood. Apparently characteristic of ankylosing spondylitis blood was a TCR beta motif (about 8 highly homologous variants).

Sequences were obtained from blood, either unsorted or a sorted T cell fraction (not recorded which). The TCR sequence derives from a male donor with ankylosing spondylitis or in good health (not recorded which). The rearrangement links TRBV7-2 to TRBJ1-6, with D unresolved. CDR3 DNA: TGTGCCAGCAGCTTTGTTCTGGGCCCCTATAATTCACCCCTCCACTTT. Amino acid sequence: CASSFVLGPYNSPLHF.